Here is one TCR beta chain with its context. Followed over time, Seattle patients had been enrolled while infection was active. This sample is drawn from a study of blood T cell repertoires in COVID-19. The ends lost 11 bases at V and 2 bases at J; junction bases unmatched: 12. Per germline, CDR1 ENHRY and CDR2 SYGVKD. This CDR3 has 15 residues. Produced via immunoSEQ multiplex PCR; TCRdb's table is partial and in-frame only. The sample has 110,000 or so clones, about 85% seen once. This TCR was sampled from a woman aged 60 to 75 with COVID-19, enrolled during active disease. Sample: peripheral blood. The chain uses TRBV10-3 and TRBJ1-3, with TRBD1 identical over 7 bases. The CDR3 bases are TGTGCCTCTTCGGCTGTCAGGGGGACTGGAAACACCATATATTTT. Amino acid sequence: CASSAVRGTGNTIYF.